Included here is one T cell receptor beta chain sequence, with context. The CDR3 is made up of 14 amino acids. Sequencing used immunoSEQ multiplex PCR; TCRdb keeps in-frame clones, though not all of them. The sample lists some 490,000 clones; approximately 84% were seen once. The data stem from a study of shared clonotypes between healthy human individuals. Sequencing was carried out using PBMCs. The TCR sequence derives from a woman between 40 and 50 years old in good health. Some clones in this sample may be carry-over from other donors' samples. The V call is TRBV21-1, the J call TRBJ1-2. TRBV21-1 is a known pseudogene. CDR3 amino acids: CASPPHDPVEGYTF. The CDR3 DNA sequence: TGTGCCAGTCCCCCACATGACCCGGTTGAGGGCTACACCTTC.